This section outlines one T cell receptor (beta chain) sequence together with its context. Its antigen is unidentified. This sample was included in a study of identical twins. Study-level points and caveats: Weaker excess sharing between twins was seen in beta out-of-frame sequences. Conclusions relied on cross-sectional statistical analysis, not following the same donors.

Healthy Caucasians supplied all donations. V was trimmed by 8 bases and J by 2 bases, leaving 13 bases between them. Germline-derived CDR1 and CDR2 are MNHEY and SVGAGI. The CDR3 is 14 amino acids. TCRdb redid the calling of the 5' RACE reads with MiXCR, one entry per CDR3 protein. In the table there are approximately 210,000 distinct CDR3 sequences, less than 20% of which are singletons. The data also belong to a second study, concerning T cells expressing NK-cell markers. That report notes: Of the CD8+ T cell pool in several donors, roughly 1.0-7.0% was accounted for by dominant NKG2C+ clonotypes.

The chain links TRBV6-5 to TRBJ1-5; D possibly corresponds to TRBD1 (5 bases). Source material: CD8+ T cells sorted from blood. The receptor was derived from a woman aged 18 to 35 in good health. CDR3 loop: CASCTGRGNQPQHF. As DNA, the CDR3 is TGTGCCAGCTGTACAGGTCGGGGCAATCAGCCCCAGCATTTT.